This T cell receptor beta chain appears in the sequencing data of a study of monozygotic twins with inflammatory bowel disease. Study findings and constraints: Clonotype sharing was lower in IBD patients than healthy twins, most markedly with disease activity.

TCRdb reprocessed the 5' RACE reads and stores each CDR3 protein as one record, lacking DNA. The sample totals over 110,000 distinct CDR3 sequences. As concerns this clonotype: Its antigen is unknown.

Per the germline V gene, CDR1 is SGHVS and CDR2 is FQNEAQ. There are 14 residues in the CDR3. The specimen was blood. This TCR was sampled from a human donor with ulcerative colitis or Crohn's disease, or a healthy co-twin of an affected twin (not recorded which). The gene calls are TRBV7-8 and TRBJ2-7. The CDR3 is CASSLVDVGYEQYF.